These 9 T cell receptor beta chains were sequenced from one sample in a study of technical replicates of blood from a handful of donors. Only in-frame clones appear in the TCRdb table, and some are missing; sequencing was by immunoSEQ multiplex PCR. This sample has about 59,000 clones; 90% to 95% occur once, and the top ten carry less than 5%. The sequencing input was PBMCs. The receptors here all came from a human donor in good health. Some clones in this sample may be carry-over from other donors' samples.

The CDR3 sequence: CASRGREAQPQHF. As DNA, the CDR3 is TGTGCCAGCAGGGGACGGGAGGCTCAGCCCCAGCATTTT. V usage is TRBV2 and J usage is TRBJ1-5, with a possible D match to TRBD1 (5 bases). Trimming took off 6 bases at V and 6 bases at J, with 12 bases between the two ends. CDR3 length: 13 amino acids. Germline V gives CDR1 SNHLY, CDR2 FYNNEI.

The J gene is TRBJ2-7, the V gene TRBV4-1; D remains ambiguous. This CDR3 is 14 amino acids long. From germline, CDR1 is MGHRA and CDR2 YSYEKL. V shed 1 base and J shed 2 bases, with 9 bases lying between them. The DNA of the CDR3 is TGCGCCAGCAGCCAAGTTCCACAAGCCTACGAGCAGTACTTC. This translates into CASSQVPQAYEQYF.

The gene calls are TRBV27 and TRBJ1-2, with a weak D call TRBD1 (5 bases). The CDR3 is 13 residues long. Germline CDR1 and CDR2: MNHEY and SMNVEV (reference sequence). V lost 8 bases and J lost 1, with 11 bases in between. The CDR3 loop is CASGMDINYGYTF. The CDR3 DNA reads as TGTGCCAGCGGGATGGACATTAACTATGGCTACACCTTC.

The CDR3 DNA is TGTGCCAGCAGCTTGGAAATCAGGAACCAGCGGGGGGGAATCGGGGAGCTGTTTTTT. It is translated as CASSLEIRNQRGGIGELFF. The chain recombines TRBV7-8 with TRBJ2-2, with TRBD2 matching 10 bases. The CDR3 is 19 residues long. Germline V CDR1 and CDR2: SGHVS, FQNEAQ. Germline trimming cut 3 bases from V and 7 bases from J; bases unmatched to any gene: 17.

Only one count was recorded for this clone. The chain recombines TRBV21-1 with TRBJ2-7; the table's D gene call, TRBD2, was not cross checked with the DNA. TRBV21-1 is deemed a pseudogene. The CDR3 loop spans 15 amino acids. In DNA, the CDR3 is TGTGCCAGCACCAAGCGGGGTCAGCGGCCGTACGAGCAGTACTTC. Amino acids: CASTKRGQRPYEQYF.

The chain carries TRBV7-3 and TRBJ2-1; D remains unclear. Trimming took 1 base from V and 7 from J, leaving 5 bases between them. Germline loops: CDR1 SGHTA, CDR2 FQGTGA. CDR3 size: 12 residues. The CDR3 nucleotides read TGTGCCAGCAGCTTAAACTTAAATGAGCAGTTCTTC. Translation: CASSLNLNEQFF.

This chain connects TRBV18 to TRBJ2-1; 10 bases are shared with TRBD2. The CDR3 loop spans 16 amino acids. Germline lookup yields CDR1 KGHSH and CDR2 LQKENI. With 0 bases clipped from V and 6 bases from J, the junction kept 5 bases outside the gene matches. CDR3 coding DNA: TGTGCCAGCTCACCACCGCTAGCGGGAGAAGTCAATGAGCAGTTCTTC. Its translation is CASSPPLAGEVNEQFF.

The chain carries TRBV7-8 and TRBJ2-3; 8 bases are a match to TRBD2. This CDR3 region has 14 residues. CDR1 SGHVS and CDR2 FQNEAQ come from the germline V gene. J was trimmed by 5 bases and V by 5 bases; bases with no gene match: 6. The CDR3 sequence: CASSAGGAIDTQYF. In DNA form, the CDR3 reads TGTGCCAGCAGCGCCGGGGGGGCTATAGATACGCAGTATTTT.

The chain couples TRBV6-1 to TRBJ2-7; 8 bases are shared with TRBD1. Germline V lookup: CDR1 MNHNS, CDR2 SASEGT. The J segment lost 0 bases and the V segment lost 5 bases, leaving 6 bases of the junction unmatched. CDR3 size: 15 residues. The CDR3 region has the DNA TGTGCCAGCAGTAACGACAGGGGAGGCTCCTACGAGCAGTACTTC. This translates into CASSNDRGGSYEQYF.